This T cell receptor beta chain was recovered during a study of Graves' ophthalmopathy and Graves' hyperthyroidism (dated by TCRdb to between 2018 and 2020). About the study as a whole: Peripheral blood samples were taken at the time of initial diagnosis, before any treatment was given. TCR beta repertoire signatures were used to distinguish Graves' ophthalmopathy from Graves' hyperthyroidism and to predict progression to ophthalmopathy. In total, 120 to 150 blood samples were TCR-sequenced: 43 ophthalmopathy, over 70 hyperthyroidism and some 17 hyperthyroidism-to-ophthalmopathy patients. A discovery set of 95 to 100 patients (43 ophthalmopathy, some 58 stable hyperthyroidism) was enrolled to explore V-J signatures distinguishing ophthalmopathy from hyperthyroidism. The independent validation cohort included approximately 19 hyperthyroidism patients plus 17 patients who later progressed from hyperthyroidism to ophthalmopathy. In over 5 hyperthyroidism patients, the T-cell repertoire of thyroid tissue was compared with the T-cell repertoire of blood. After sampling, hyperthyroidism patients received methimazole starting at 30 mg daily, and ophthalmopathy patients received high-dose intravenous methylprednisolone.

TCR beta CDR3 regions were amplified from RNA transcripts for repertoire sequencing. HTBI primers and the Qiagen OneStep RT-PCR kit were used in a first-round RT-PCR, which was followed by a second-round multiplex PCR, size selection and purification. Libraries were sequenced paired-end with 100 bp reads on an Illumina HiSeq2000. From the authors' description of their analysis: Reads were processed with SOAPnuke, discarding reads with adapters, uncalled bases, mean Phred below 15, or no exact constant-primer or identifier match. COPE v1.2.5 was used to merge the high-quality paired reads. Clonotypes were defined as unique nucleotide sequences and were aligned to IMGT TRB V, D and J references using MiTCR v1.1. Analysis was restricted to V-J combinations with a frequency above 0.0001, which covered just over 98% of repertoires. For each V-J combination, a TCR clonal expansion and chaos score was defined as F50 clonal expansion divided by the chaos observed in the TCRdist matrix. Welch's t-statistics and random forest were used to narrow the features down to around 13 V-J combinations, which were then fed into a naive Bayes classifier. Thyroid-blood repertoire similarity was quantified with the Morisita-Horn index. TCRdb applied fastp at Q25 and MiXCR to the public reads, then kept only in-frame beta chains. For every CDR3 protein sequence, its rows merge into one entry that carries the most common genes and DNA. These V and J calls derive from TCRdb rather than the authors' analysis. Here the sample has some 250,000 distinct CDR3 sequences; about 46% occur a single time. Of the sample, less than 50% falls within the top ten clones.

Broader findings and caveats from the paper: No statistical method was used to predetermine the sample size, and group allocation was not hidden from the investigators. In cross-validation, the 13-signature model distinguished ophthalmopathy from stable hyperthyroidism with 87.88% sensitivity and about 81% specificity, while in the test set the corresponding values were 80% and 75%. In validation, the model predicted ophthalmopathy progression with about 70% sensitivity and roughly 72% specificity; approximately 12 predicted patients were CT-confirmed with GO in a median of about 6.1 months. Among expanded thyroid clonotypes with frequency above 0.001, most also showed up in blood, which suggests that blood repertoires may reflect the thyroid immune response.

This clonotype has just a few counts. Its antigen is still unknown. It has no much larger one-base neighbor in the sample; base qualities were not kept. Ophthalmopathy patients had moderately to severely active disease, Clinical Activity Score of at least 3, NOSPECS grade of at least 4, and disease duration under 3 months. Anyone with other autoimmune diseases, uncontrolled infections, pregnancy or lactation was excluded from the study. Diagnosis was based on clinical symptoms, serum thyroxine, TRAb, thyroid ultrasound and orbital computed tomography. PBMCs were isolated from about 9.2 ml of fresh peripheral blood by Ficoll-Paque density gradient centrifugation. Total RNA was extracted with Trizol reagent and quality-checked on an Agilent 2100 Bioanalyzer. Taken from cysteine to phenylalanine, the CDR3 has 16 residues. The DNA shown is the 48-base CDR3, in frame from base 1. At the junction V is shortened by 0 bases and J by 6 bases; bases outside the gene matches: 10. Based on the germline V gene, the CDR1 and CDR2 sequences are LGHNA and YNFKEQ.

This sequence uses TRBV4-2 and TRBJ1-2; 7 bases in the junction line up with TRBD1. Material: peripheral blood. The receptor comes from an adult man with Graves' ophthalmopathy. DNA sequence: TGTGCCAGCAGCCAAGATATAACAACAGGGGTGCATGGCTACACCTTC. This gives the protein CASSQDITTGVHGYTF.